This TCR beta chain was identified in a study of T-cell memory formation after mild COVID-19. TCRdb re-called the 5' RACE reads with MiXCR, one entry per CDR3 protein. The sample gives 300,000 to 350,000 distinct CDR3 sequences, approximately 19% of which show up once; under 25% is in the top ten. This sequence was found in a man aged 18 to 29 who had mild COVID-19 (a few samples of this study predate the infection). Cell type and time point are not known. The sample consisted of PBMCs or a T cell subset sorted from them (not recorded which).

The CDR3 sequence: CATDGASFYNEQFF. The CDR3 bases are TGTGCCACCGACGGGGCGTCGTTCTACAATGAGCAGTTCTTC. The V call is TRBV28, the J call TRBJ2-1; D possibly matches TRBD1 or TRBD2 (5 bases each). Germline CDR1 and CDR2: MDHEN and SYDVKM. Trimming removed 10 bases from V and 3 bases from J, with 16 bases in between. The CDR3 length is 14 residues.